These T cell receptor beta chains were read from a single sample in a study of cytomegalovirus exposure and HLA in healthy donors. TCRdb keeps only in-frame clones here, not all; method: immunoSEQ multiplex PCR. The sample lists roughly 120,000 clones; about 80% were seen once. Sequenced material: PBMCs. These receptors were taken from a woman in her fifties or sixties in good health and CMV-seropositive. The CDR3 runs from the conserved cysteine through the conserved F or W. Each record gives: D gene, J gene, clone size, V gene, CDR3 length, CDR3 DNA, CDR3 protein. A D gene is named only where the DNA matches it firmly. Clone size is shown for a subset of rows, as once, few, many or a class of expanded clone.

>TRBD1|TRBJ1-1|few|TRBV25-1|15
TGTGCCAGCAGTTCCTCGACAGGGCTGAGGACTGAAGCTTTCTTT
CASSSSTGLRTEAFF
>.|TRBJ2-2|.|TRBV6-5|16
TGTGCCAGCAGTTACTCGAAGCTAGAGATCACCGGGGAGCTGTTTTTT
CASSYSKLEITGELFF
>TRBD1|TRBJ2-4|few|TRBV19|17
TGTGCCAGACGAGAAGGAGGAAGGGGGCGCAACGAAAACATTCAGTACTTC
CARREGGRGRNENIQYF
>.|TRBJ1-6|.|TRBV5-4|13
TGCGCCAGCAGCCAAGAGCTCAATTCACCCCTCCACTTT
CASSQELNSPLHF
>TRBD1|TRBJ1-4|.|TRBV19|15
TGTGCCAGTAGTGCTCCGGGACAGGGTGGTGAAAAACTGTTTTTT
CASSAPGQGGEKLFF
>TRBD2|TRBJ2-3|few|TRBV10-2|14
TGCGCCAGCAGGCGCGGGGGGGGATCAGATACGCAGTATTTT
CASRRGGGSDTQYF
>TRBD1|TRBJ2-1|.|TRBV19|15
TGTGCCAGTAGTATCGGGACAGGGCCCCGCGATGAGCAGTTCTTC
CASSIGTGPRDEQFF
>.|TRBJ2-7|.|TRBV5-1|13
TGCGCCAGCAGCATGTCAAGCCCCTACGAGCAGTACTTC
CASSMSSPYEQYF
>.|TRBJ1-2|.|TRBV6-5|15
TGTGCCAGCAGTGACTCACAGGGAGCCCCTTATGGCTACACCTTC
CASSDSQGAPYGYTF
>TRBD2|TRBJ2-7|.|TRBV7-9|14
TGTTCCAGCAGCTTAGGGACTAGCCCCGACGAGCAGTACTTC
CSSSLGTSPDEQYF
>TRBD1|TRBJ2-7|few|TRBV20-1|11
TGCAGTGCGGGGACAGGGGGCGAGCAGTACTTC
CSAGTGGEQYF
>TRBD1|TRBJ2-7|.|TRBV6-1|14
TGTGCCAGCAGTGATGAGGACAGGTCCTACGAGCAGTACTTC
CASSDEDRSYEQYF
>.|TRBJ2-1|.|TRBV6-5|10
TGTGCCGTCGGGGACAATGAGCAGTTCTTC
CAVGDNEQFF
>.|TRBJ2-1|.|TRBV5-6|16
TGTGCCAGCAGCCCCCCGTCGGTTAGCTCCTACAATGAGCAGTTCTTC
CASSPPSVSSYNEQFF
>.|TRBJ2-5|.|TRBV5-4|14
TGTGCCAGCAGCTTGTGGGCAGCCCAAGAGACCCAGTACTTC
CASSLWAAQETQYF
>TRBD2|TRBJ2-5|.|TRBV4-2|16
TGTGCCAGCAGCCAAGAGGCTAGCGGGGTGGCGGAGACCCAGTACTTC
CASSQEASGVAETQYF
>TRBD1|TRBJ2-7|.|TRBV7-2|15
TGTGCCAGCAGCTTAGTTCGGACAGGGAGGTACGAGCAGTACTTC
CASSLVRTGRYEQYF
>.|TRBJ1-2|.|TRBV27|16
TGTGCCAGCAGTTTTGTCCAGTCAACGCCCTACTATGGCTACACCTTC
CASSFVQSTPYYGYTF
>.|TRBJ1-1|.|TRBV6-5|14
TGTGCCAGCAGCCCAGGGTGGGGGGGGACTGAAGCTTTCTTT
CASSPGWGGTEAFF
>.|TRBJ2-7|.|TRBV7-2|15
TGTGCCAGCAGCTTAAACAGCCCGTTGATTTACGAGCAGTACTTC
CASSLNSPLIYEQYF
>TRBD2|TRBJ2-1|.|TRBV6-1|19
TGTGCCAGCAGTGAAGTAGGTGGGGGAGCGGGGGGCTCCTACAATGAGCAGTTCTTC
CASSEVGGGAGGSYNEQFF
>TRBD1|TRBJ2-7|.|TRBV4-3|14
TGCGCCAGCAGCCCCGGACAGGGAGGCTACGAGCAGTACTTC
CASSPGQGGYEQYF
>TRBD1|TRBJ2-3|once|TRBV10-3|14
TGTGCCATCGGACAGGGGCGGGGGACAGATACGCAGTATTTT
CAIGQGRGTDTQYF
>.|TRBJ1-5|.|TRBV25-1|14
TGTGCCAGCCGACTGGAGGGGGAGGGTCAGCCCCAGCATTTT
CASRLEGEGQPQHF
>.|TRBJ2-1|.|TRBV2|15
TGTGCCAGCAGTGAAGCCACAGTTCGGTGGGATGAGCAGTTCTTC
CASSEATVRWDEQFF
>TRBD2|TRBJ2-5|few|TRBV6-5|15
TGTGCCAGCAGTTCCCGGACTAGCGGGAGGGCCAGCCAGTACTTC
CASSSRTSGRASQYF
>TRBD1|TRBJ2-7|.|TRBV19|14
TGTGCCAGTACCCTAGACAGGGAAAGCCACGAGCAGTACTTC
CASTLDRESHEQYF
>TRBD2|TRBJ2-3|.|TRBV10-3|15
TGTGCCATCAGTGAGGGCGGGGGGCCCACAGATACGCAGTATTTT
CAISEGGGPTDTQYF
>.|TRBJ2-1|few|TRBV9|13
TGTGCCAGCAGCGTTGGGGGCAGCACTGAGCAGTTCTTC
CASSVGGSTEQFF
>TRBD1|TRBJ1-2|.|TRBV4-2|16
TGTGCCAGCAGCCTCACAACGGGACAGGGTGACTATGGCTACACCTTC
CASSLTTGQGDYGYTF
>TRBD1|TRBJ2-1|.|TRBV7-9|16
TGTTCCAGCAGCCCACGACAGGGCAGCTCCTACAATGAGCAGTTCTTC
CSSSPRQGSSYNEQFF
>TRBD2|TRBJ2-1|few|TRBV7-9|15
TGTTCCAGCAGCCTAACTAGCGGGAGGCTCAATGAGCAGTTCTTC
CSSSLTSGRLNEQFF
>.|TRBJ2-2|few|TRBV4-2|17
TGTGCCAGCAGCCAACATCTCGGAGACGGAGGCACCGGGGAGCTGTTTTTT
CASSQHLGDGGTGELFF
>.|TRBJ2-4|.|TRBV5-4|15
TGTGCCAGCAGCCCCGAGGCGGGGGCCAAAAACATTCAGTACTTC
CASSPEAGAKNIQYF
>TRBD2|TRBJ2-7|.|TRBV14|15
TGTGCCAGCAGCCAGATCCTTAGCGGGGGAAGCGAGCAGTACTTC
CASSQILSGGSEQYF
>.|TRBJ2-1|.|TRBV7-9|16
TGTGCCAGCAGCTACTCGGGACTCACGAGCTACAATGAGCAGTTCTTC
CASSYSGLTSYNEQFF
>.|TRBJ2-6|.|TRBV18|18
TGTGCCAGCTCTCCCTTAGCGGACCCTTACTCTGGGGCCAACGTCCTGACTTTC
CASSPLADPYSGANVLTF
>.|TRBJ2-7|.|TRBV7-8|15
TGTGCCAGCAGCTTAGAACTGTTAAGCTCCTACGAGCAGTACTTC
CASSLELLSSYEQYF
>.|TRBJ2-1|few|TRBV29-1|15
TGCAGCGTTTGGCCAAGGCAGGGTTACGACAATGAGCAGTTCTTC
CSVWPRQGYDNEQFF
>.|TRBJ1-1|.|TRBV6-6|15
TGTGCCAGCGAAAGAAGCCGAATACGGGAAACTGAAGCTTTCTTT
CASERSRIRETEAFF
>.|TRBJ1-1|.|TRBV11-2|13
TGTGCCAGCAGCTGGGGGGGCAGGTCTGAAGCTTTCTTT
CASSWGGRSEAFF
>.|TRBJ1-4|.|TRBV4-1|16
TGCGCCAGCAGCCAAGATCGGGCAGGGATTAATGAAAAACTGTTTTTT
CASSQDRAGINEKLFF
>TRBD2|TRBJ2-1|.|TRBV7-6|13
TGTGCCACGGCGGGGGGGCCTTACAATGAGCAGTTCTTC
CATAGGPYNEQFF
>TRBD1|TRBJ2-6|.|TRBV10-3|18
TGTGCCATCAGGGAAAGTGGACAGGTACGCTCTGGGGCCAACGTCCTGACTTTC
CAIRESGQVRSGANVLTF
>.|TRBJ2-5|.|TRBV2|13
TGTGCCAGCAGTGAAGAGCCCTGGGAGACCCAGTACTTC
CASSEEPWETQYF
>TRBD2|TRBJ2-7|few|TRBV27|14
TGTGCCAGCAGTTCGTCTAGCGGGAGTTACGAGCAGTACTTC
CASSSSSGSYEQYF
>.|TRBJ2-3|once|TRBV4-1|12
TGCGCCAGCAGCCATGCGGGAGATACGCAGTATTTT
CASSHAGDTQYF
>TRBD1|TRBJ2-3|.|TRBV11-2|16
TGTACCAGCAGCATGGGGACAGGGGAATTGCCAGATACGCAGTATTTT
CTSSMGTGELPDTQYF
>.|TRBJ2-7|.|TRBV27|12
TGTGCCAGCAGTTTATACGGGAACGAGCAGTACTTC
CASSLYGNEQYF
>.|TRBJ2-5|few|TRBV11-3|14
TGTGCCAGCAGCCTACTCGGAGGGGAGAAGACCCAGTACTTC
CASSLLGGEKTQYF
>.|TRBJ2-5|.|TRBV5-6|16
TGTGCCAGCAGCGAATTTGGTATTGGCGGTCAAGAGACCCAGTACTTC
CASSEFGIGGQETQYF
>TRBD2|TRBJ2-1|.|TRBV5-1|14
TGCGCCAGCAGATTCCGGGACTATATGGATGAGCAGTTCTTC
CASRFRDYMDEQFF
>.|TRBJ1-6|.|TRBV9|13
TGTGCCAGCAGCTCAGACGCGGATTCACCCCTCCACTTT
CASSSDADSPLHF